A selection of T cell receptor beta chains follows, all from one sample in a study of regulatory T cells in long-lasting Graves disease. TCRdb used MiXCR to reprocess the multiplex PCR reads, holding one entry per CDR3 protein. There are about 620,000 distinct CDR3 sequences in the sample; roughly 16% occur only once, and about 20% lies in the top ten. This sample was shared with a second study, whose subject was T cells in Graves' hyperthyroidism and ophthalmopathy.

Specimen: peripheral blood mononuclear cells (PBMCs), collected at new diagnosis, from a patient treated with antithyroid drugs. The receptors originated from a woman younger than 45 with Graves disease. Both conserved end residues are part of each CDR3. A D gene is named only where the DNA matches it firmly. The size of a clone is reported for some rows only, either as once, few or many, or as a class for expanded clones.

clone_size	j_call	d_call	v_call	cdr3_aa	cdr3_nt
many	TRBJ1-2	.	TRBV5-1	CASSFNGDFGYTF	TGCGCCAGCAGCTTTAATGGTGATTTTGGCTACACCTTC
many	TRBJ2-2	TRBD2	TRBV6-1	CASSISSGRAGELFF	TGTGCCAGCAGTATATCTAGCGGGAGGGCCGGGGAGCTGTTTTTT
.	TRBJ2-2	TRBD2	TRBV15	CATSRDTGAGAGGRGTGELFF	TGTGCCACCAGCAGAGATACTGGGGCGGGAGCGGGAGGACGGGGCACCGGGGAGCTGTTTTTT
many	TRBJ2-5	.	TRBV28	CASRGPGFGQETQYF	TGTGCCAGCAGGGGGCCCGGGTTTGGCCAAGAGACCCAGTACTTC
few	TRBJ2-3	TRBD1	TRBV19	CASRPDRGLSDTQYF	TGTGCCAGTCGCCCCGACAGGGGGCTTTCCGATACGCAGTATTTT
.	TRBJ2-6	.	TRBV11-2	CASSLRSGAGANVLTF	TGTGCCAGCAGCTTGCGGTCAGGGGCTGGGGCCAACGTCCTGACTTTC
many	TRBJ1-2	.	TRBV28	CASSLWAGGANGYTF	TGTGCCAGCAGTTTGTGGGCTGGGGGGGCTAATGGCTACACCTTC
many	TRBJ1-4	TRBD1	TRBV12-3/TRBV12-4	CATIAGTGVATNEKLFF	TGTGCCACCATCGCCGGGACAGGCGTTGCAACTAATGAAAAACTGTTTTTT
many	TRBJ1-2	.	TRBV19	CASRQTVGYTF	TGTGCCAGTCGACAGACGGTCGGCTACACCTTC
.	TRBJ2-2	.	TRBV24-1	CATSEASGQGGVNTGELFF	TGTGCCACCAGTGAGGCTTCGGGTCAGGGAGGTGTGAACACCGGGGAGCTGTTTTTT
many	TRBJ1-1	.	TRBV20-1	CSASLAGWNTEAFF	TGCAGTGCTAGCCTGGCAGGCTGGAACACTGAAGCTTTCTTT
.	TRBJ1-2	.	TRBV3-1	CAGSQGGVYGYTF	TGTGCCGGCAGCCAAGGAGGGGTCTATGGCTACACCTTC
many	TRBJ2-3	.	TRBV7-9	CASSHATRADTQYF	TGTGCCAGCAGCCACGCGACCAGGGCGGATACGCAGTATTTT
.	TRBJ1-2	.	TRBV28	CASSLDNGYTF	TGTGCCAGCAGCTTAGATAATGGCTACACCTTC
many	TRBJ2-3	.	TRBV28	CASSSSLGGTDTQYF	TGTGCCAGCAGTTCGTCTCTTGGGGGCACAGATACGCAGTATTTT
many	TRBJ2-2	TRBD1	TRBV20-1	CSARGQGNTGELFF	TGCAGTGCTAGAGGACAGGGGAACACCGGGGAGCTGTTTTTT